This is a list of T cell receptor beta chains from one sample in a study of cytomegalovirus exposure and HLA in healthy donors. Sequencing used immunoSEQ multiplex PCR; TCRdb keeps in-frame clones, though not all of them. The sample table includes 200,000 to 250,000 clones. Sequencing was done on a sample of PBMCs. The receptors derive from a girl aged 2 to 9 in good health and CMV-seropositive. CDR3s include the opening cysteine and the closing phenylalanine or tryptophan.

J gene: TRBJ1-4; CDR3 length: 12; V gene: TRBV27; CDR3 protein: CASSSLNEKLFF
J gene: TRBJ2-1; CDR3 length: 15; V gene: TRBV11-3; CDR3 protein: CASSMGGRTSNEQFF
J gene: TRBJ2-7; CDR3 length: 12; V gene: TRBV2; CDR3 protein: CASTRRDSEQYF
J gene: TRBJ1-2; CDR3 length: 16; V gene: TRBV6-5; CDR3 protein: CASSYSGGQPNYGYTF
J gene: TRBJ2-2; CDR3 length: 17; V gene: TRBV5-1; CDR3 protein: CASSLVGLTGGPGELFF
J gene: TRBJ1-1; CDR3 length: 14; V gene: TRBV6-5; CDR3 protein: CASSKEGTHTEAFF
J gene: TRBJ1-1; CDR3 length: 14; V gene: TRBV11-2; CDR3 protein: CASSLGAGWTEAFF
J gene: TRBJ2-1; CDR3 length: 15; V gene: TRBV6-5; CDR3 protein: CASSTIDSSYNEQFF
J gene: TRBJ2-7; CDR3 length: 16; V gene: TRBV28; CDR3 protein: CASGFRGLPSSYEQYF
J gene: TRBJ2-2; CDR3 length: 14; V gene: TRBV5-1; CDR3 protein: CASTSGTETGELFF
J gene: TRBJ1-1; CDR3 length: 16; V gene: TRBV6-5; CDR3 protein: CASSYSSGTGYTEAFF
J gene: TRBJ1-6; CDR3 length: 14; V gene: TRBV10-3; CDR3 protein: CAISELGGDSPLHF
J gene: TRBJ2-7; CDR3 length: 16; V gene: TRBV27; CDR3 protein: CASSSPLSGSRWEQYF
J gene: TRBJ2-7; CDR3 length: 16; V gene: TRBV2; CDR3 protein: CASRAIHRAQSYEQYF
J gene: TRBJ2-4; CDR3 length: 18; V gene: TRBV27; CDR3 protein: CASSSPPRLAGSGCIQYF
J gene: TRBJ2-7; CDR3 length: 16; V gene: TRBV29-1; CDR3 protein: CSVAPFRGSGGYEQYF
J gene: TRBJ1-4; CDR3 length: 17; V gene: TRBV5-6; CDR3 protein: CASSLESGPGTNEKLFF
J gene: TRBJ2-1; CDR3 length: 17; V gene: TRBV5-1; CDR3 protein: CASSERTGTSGTNEQFF
J gene: TRBJ2-1; CDR3 length: 16; V gene: TRBV2; CDR3 protein: CASSEPGLAGYNEQFF